The subject of this entry is one T cell receptor beta chain. What it recognizes is unknown. The sample comes from a study of cytomegalovirus exposure and HLA in healthy donors. Overall study: An analysis done earlier identified 90 million to 120 million unique TCR beta sequences from about 180 million T cells.

V lost 2 bases and J lost 9, with 23 bases in between. Germline values: CDR1 SGHNT, CDR2 YYREEE (reference sequence). This CDR3 region has 16 residues. PCR amplification relied on 60 Vbeta primers (plus 13 Jbeta primers). Original analysis: There were some 87 million unique TCR beta chains by a later count, and some 12 million of them were shared. Assay: immunoSEQ multiplex PCR; the TCRdb copy retains only in-frame clones and omits some. The DNA gave D and trimming, while V, J and clone size come from that table. The data show 150,000 to 200,000 clones, around 68% seen once. Broader study findings: A later analysis linked around 15,000 TCR beta sequences to HLA alleles at 0.05 false discovery rate.

This TCR was recovered from a man aged 30 to 45 in good health and CMV-seropositive. The chain is built from TRBV5-4 and TRBJ2-5; D possibly corresponds to TRBD1 (5 bases). Sequenced input: PBMCs. The CDR3 reads CASSLRQIPVFGAQYF. The CDR3 DNA follows: TGTGCCAGCAGCTTACGACAGATCCCCGTTTTTGGGGCCCAGTACTTC.